This T cell receptor beta chain was captured by sequencing in a study of shared clonotypes between healthy human individuals. Turning to the study itself: Sampling drew on donors who were two women and a few men aged 18 to 49.

This CDR3 is 17 amino acids long. The V gene end was trimmed by 5 bases and the J gene end by 0 bases; junction bases not matched to a gene: 11. CDR1 SGHAT and CDR2 FQNNGV come from the germline V gene. To note about this clone: Its matching antigen is unknown.

Assay execution took place at the deep level. The repertoire was sequenced with immunoSEQ multiplex PCR; TCRdb's copy has only in-frame clones and lacks some. The sample has around 2,000,000 clones, approximately 94% seen once. Study conclusions and caveats: The low donor count limited represented genetic and exposure-history diversity.

Only CD45RO-negative cells positively selected for CCR7 counted as naive CD8 cells, so terminally differentiated effector memory CD45RA+ cells were excluded. The sequenced sample consisted of naive CD8+ T cells sorted from blood. The chain recombines TRBV11-2 with TRBJ2-5; TRBD2 matches at 8 bases. This sequence was found in a young man in good health. As DNA, the CDR3 is TGTGCCAGCAGCCACCCCCCGGGAGGGCCTGACCAAGAGACCCAGTACTTC. It yields the protein CASSHPPGGPDQETQYF.